Presented here are 25 T cell receptor beta chains from one specimen sequenced in a study of T-cell memory formation after mild COVID-19. TCRdb passed the 5' RACE reads through MiXCR, listing each CDR3 protein once. Of some 440,000 distinct CDR3 sequences detected, about 23% appear once; the ten largest clones hold approximately 12%. The sample consisted of PBMCs or a T cell subset sorted from them (not recorded which). These receptors were collected from an adult woman who had mild COVID-19 (a few samples of this study predate the infection). Cell type and time point are not known.

This clonotype was picked up a small number of times. V and J are TRBV12-3 or TRBV12-4 and TRBJ2-3; D is possibly TRBD1 or TRBD2 (5 bases each). Deletions cut 6 bases from V and 8 bases from J, with 15 bases between. The CDR3 length is 13 residues. The CDR3 nucleotides are TGTGCCAGCAGAGCTGACGGGGCAGGTACGCAGTATTTT. Amino acids: CASRADGAGTQYF.

The rearrangement links TRBV19 to TRBJ2-1; D is unclear. CDR1 and CDR2 (germline): LNHDA, SQIVND (reference sequence). There are 13 residues in the CDR3. Trimming removed 5 bases from V and 5 bases from J, with 10 bases in between. CDR3 DNA: TGTGCCAGTAGTTTCAGGTACAACAATGAGCAGTTCTTC. It encodes CASSFRYNNEQFF.

This clonotype was picked up a small number of times. V usage is TRBV7-8 and J usage is TRBJ2-4, with D tentatively TRBD2 (6 bases). The V gene's germline CDR1 is SGHVS and CDR2 FQNEAQ. The ends were cut back, 3 bases at V and 0 bases at J, with 21 bases in the middle. There are 19 residues in the CDR3. CDR3 nucleotides: TGTGCCAGCAGCTTCGGAGGGGCCAGAGGCCGGCTAGCCAAAAACATTCAGTACTTC. Its translation: CASSFGGARGRLAKNIQYF.

This clonotype was counted only a few times. The V and J genes are TRBV5-1 and TRBJ1-2; D is perhaps TRBD1 (5 bases). V dropped 0 bases and J dropped 2 bases, with 11 bases sitting between them. The CDR3 is made up of 15 amino acids. Germline V CDR1 and CDR2: SGHRS, YFSETQ. The DNA for the CDR3 is TGCGCCAGCAGCTTGGAGGGGAAATCCAACTATGGCTACACCTTC. Protein: CASSLEGKSNYGYTF.

This clonotype was counted a few times. This chain uses TRBV2 with TRBJ2-1, with D possibly TRBD2 on 6 matching bases. V was cut by 6 bases and J by 4 bases, with 16 bases left in between. The germline V gene has CDR1 SNHLY and CDR2 FYNNEI. The CDR3 length is 15 residues. The DNA for the CDR3 is TGTGCCAGCAGATTAGATAGCGGAGGGTACAATGAGCAGTTCTTC. Its translation is CASRLDSGGYNEQFF.

This clonotype was seen at least ten times. The chain joins TRBV7-9 to TRBJ2-7; D is undetermined. The CDR3 sequence is 12 residues long. Trimming took 8 bases from V and 2 from J, leaving 10 bases between them. CDR1 SEHNR and CDR2 FQNEAQ come from the germline V gene (reference sequence). The CDR3 bases are TGTGCCAGCGCCGAAATGGCCTACGAGCAGTACTTC. Its translation: CASAEMAYEQYF.

V and J are TRBV29-1 and TRBJ2-1; D possibly corresponds to TRBD2 (6 bases). Germline V gene lookup returns CDR1 SQVTM and CDR2 ANQGSEA. The CDR3 is 12 amino acids. Trimming pared 2 bases from V and 16 bases from J, leaving 18 bases between. The CDR3 loop reads CSVEPGGEAVFF. CDR3 DNA: TGCAGCGTTGAACCAGGAGGGGAAGCGGTATTCTTC.

In this sample, this clonotype turned up once. The chain recombines TRBV2 with TRBJ1-5, with D maybe TRBD1 (5 bases). V was shortened by 5 bases and J by 2 bases, with 13 bases between the two germline ends. Germline-derived CDR1 and CDR2 are SNHLY and FYNNEI. The CDR3 runs 15 residues. The CDR3 DNA sequence: TGTGCCAGCAGTTCCGGGCGGGGGGGCAATCAGCCCCAGCATTTT. Protein product: CASSSGRGGNQPQHF.

This clonotype was recorded a few times. V gene TRBV4-3 combines with J gene TRBJ2-5, with TRBD1 as a possible D gene (6 bases). Germline V gene lookup returns CDR1 LGHNA and CDR2 YSLEER. CDR3 length equals 15 residues. The V end was cut by 4 bases, the J end by 3 bases, with 15 bases between. The CDR3 DNA follows: TGCGCCAGCAGCCGGGAACCTACAGGGAAAGAGACCCAGTACTTC. Its protein is CASSREPTGKETQYF.

The rearrangement uses TRBV12-3 or TRBV12-4 and TRBJ2-3; D is undetermined. CDR3 length: 13 residues. V lost 7 bases and J lost 4, with 12 bases in between. The CDR3: CASTGRWADTQYF. The CDR3 DNA follows: TGTGCCAGCACCGGTAGGTGGGCAGATACGCAGTATTTT.

This chain connects TRBV12-3 or TRBV12-4 to TRBJ2-4; D not resolved. Trimming shortened V by 7 bases and J by 0 bases, and 4 bases separated the two germline ends. This CDR3 region has 12 residues. The CDR3 spells CASTLAKNIQYF. CDR3 sequence (DNA): TGTGCCAGCACGCTAGCCAAAAACATTCAGTACTTC.

V and J are TRBV20-1 and TRBJ1-5, with D perhaps matching TRBD1 (6 bases). Trimming shortened V by 3 bases and J by 3 bases, and 9 bases separated the two germline ends. The CDR3 has 13 amino acids. Germline V gene data show CDR1 as DFQATT and CDR2 as SNEGSKA (reference sequence). In DNA form, the CDR3 reads TGCAGTGCTAGGCGGACAGACAATCAGCCCCAGCATTTT. Its translation: CSARRTDNQPQHF.

This clonotype showed up many times. The V call is TRBV4-2, the J call TRBJ2-5, with D tentatively TRBD1 (6 bases). V was pared by 1 base and J by 5 bases, with 14 bases between. From germline, CDR1 is LGHNA and CDR2 YNFKEQ. The CDR3 runs to 15 residues. In nucleotides, the CDR3 is TGTGCCAGCAGCCAAGCGGGGCAGGGGCCCGAGACCCAGTACTTC. This sequence encodes CASSQAGQGPETQYF.

The J gene is TRBJ2-7, the V gene TRBV7-2; D remains ambiguous. Trimming pared 5 bases from V and 0 bases from J, leaving 11 bases between. CDR1 is SGHTA, CDR2 FQGNSA, per germline. The CDR3 contains 14 residues. The CDR3 bases are TGTGCCAGCAGCCCCAGGACGTTCTCCTACGAGCAGTACTTC. Translating gives CASSPRTFSYEQYF. The whole variable domain, remainder taken from reference TRBV7-2 and TRBJ2-7, is GAGVSQSPSNKVTEKGKDVELRCDPISGHTALYWYRQSLGQGLEFLIYFQGNSAPDKSGLPSDRFSAERTGGSVSTLTIQRTQQEDSAVYLCASSPRTFSYEQYFGPGTRLTVT.

This clonotype was counted a few times. The rearrangement links TRBV4-3 to TRBJ2-7; 9 bases agree with TRBD1. CDR3 length equals 16 residues. Germline V gene sequence: CDR1 LGHNA, CDR2 YSLEER. V gave up 3 bases and J gave up 5 bases; unmatched junction bases: 11. The CDR3 loop is CASSQLAGTGQDEQYF. The CDR3 nucleotides are TGCGCCAGCAGCCAGCTTGCCGGGACAGGGCAAGACGAGCAGTACTTC.

The chain has TRBV3-1 and TRBJ2-1; D may correspond to TRBD1 or TRBD2 (6 bases each). The V end was cut by 0 bases, the J end by 7 bases, with 13 bases between. This CDR3 comprises 15 residues. Looked up from germline, CDR1 is LGHDT and CDR2 is YNNKEL (reference sequence). The CDR3 nucleotides read TGTGCCAGCAGCCAAGAAAGGGGGACTTTTAATGAGCAGTTCTTC. It codes for CASSQERGTFNEQFF.

This clonotype has only a few counts. The chain uses TRBV20-1 and TRBJ2-7; TRBD2 matches 7 bases. CDR1 DFQATT and CDR2 SNEGSKA come from the germline V gene (reference sequence). The junction had 5 bases not matched to a gene; V was cut back by 0 bases and J by 0 bases. The CDR3 has 15 residues. DNA of the CDR3: TGCAGTGCTAGAGATCTAGCGGAGCCCTCCTACGAGCAGTACTTC. This translates into CSARDLAEPSYEQYF.

The chain carries TRBV29-1 and TRBJ2-5; D might be TRBD1 (6 bases). The length of the CDR3 is 13 residues. CDR1 is SQVTM and CDR2 is ANQGSEA in the germline V gene. V lost 4 bases and J 0 bases, leaving 9 bases between the germline ends. The CDR3: CSVVDSNQETQYF. The CDR3 bases are TGCAGCGTTGTGGACAGTAACCAAGAGACCCAGTACTTC.

This clonotype was seen a few times. The chain has TRBV24-1 and TRBJ2-3, with 7 bases lining up with TRBD2. The CDR3 extends over 13 amino acids. The V gene's germline CDR1 is KGHDR and CDR2 SFDVKD. The V gene end was trimmed by 7 bases and the J gene end by 5 bases; junction bases not matched to a gene: 5. CDR3 nucleotide sequence: TGTGCCACCAGCGGGGACTACGTAGATACGCAGTATTTT. It is translated as CATSGDYVDTQYF.

Written as DNA, the CDR3 is TGTGCCACCGAGGGGGAGAGCAATCAGCCCCAGCATTTT. This gives the protein CATEGESNQPQHF. This sequence joins TRBV19 and TRBJ1-5, with a tentative D call TRBD1 (6 bases). Germline CDR1 reads LNHDA; CDR2 reads SQIVND (reference sequence). The V and J ends lost 10 bases and 1 base respectively, with 11 bases between them. The CDR3 covers 13 residues.

The chain has TRBV9 and TRBJ2-1; tentatively, D is TRBD1 (6 bases). Trimming stripped 4 bases from V and 0 bases from J, with 14 bases between. Germline V gene lookup returns CDR1 SGDLS and CDR2 YYNGEE. The CDR3 sequence is 16 residues long. CDR3 residues: CASSKRQASSYNEQFF. As DNA, the CDR3 is TGTGCCAGCAGCAAACGACAGGCGAGCTCCTACAATGAGCAGTTCTTC.

This clonotype has just a few counts. The chain joins TRBV4-3 to TRBJ2-7, with D uncertain. With 0 bases removed from V and 0 bases from J, the gap between germline ends came to 9 bases. CDR3 length equals 15 residues. Germline CDR1 reads LGHNA; CDR2 reads YSLEER. The CDR3 sequence: CASSQDGFSSYEQYF. CDR3 sequence (DNA): TGCGCCAGCAGCCAAGATGGGTTCAGCTCCTACGAGCAGTACTTC.

The chain recombines TRBV5-1 with TRBJ1-5; D is undetermined. V was trimmed by 0 bases and J by 7 bases, leaving 14 bases between them. CDR1 SGHRS and CDR2 YFSETQ come from the germline V gene. The length of the CDR3 is 15 residues. The CDR3 DNA sequence: TGCGCCAGCAGCTTGGGAACTGGGCCGGGACAGCCCCAGCATTTT. Its translation is CASSLGTGPGQPQHF. The full variable domain, rest sourced from reference TRBV5-1 and TRBJ1-5, is KAGVTQTPRYLIKTRGQQVTLSCSPISGHRSVSWYQQTPGQGLQFLFEYFSETQRNKGNFPGRFSGRQFSNSRSEMNVSTLELGDSALYLCASSLGTGPGQPQHFGDGTRLSIL.

This clonotype showed up just a few times. The chain couples TRBV6-1 to TRBJ2-7, with D hard to call. The CDR3 length is 16 residues. CDR1 is MNHNS, CDR2 SASEGT, per germline. V lost 1 base, J lost 5 bases, and 18 bases lay in between. The CDR3, as DNA: TGTGCCAGCAGTGAAGAGTCTTTAAAGGGAATGAACGAGCAGTACTTC. This gives the protein CASSEESLKGMNEQYF.

This clonotype was found a few times. This sequence joins TRBV5-1 and TRBJ2-3; D perhaps matches TRBD2 (7 bases). Germline V gene lookup returns CDR1 SGHRS and CDR2 YFSETQ. There are 18 residues in the CDR3. Trimming pared 1 base from V and 3 bases from J, leaving 21 bases between. CDR3: CASSLRGGSGEPTDTQYF. CDR3 nucleotide sequence: TGCGCCAGCAGCTTGCGAGGGGGAAGCGGGGAACCTACAGATACGCAGTATTTT.